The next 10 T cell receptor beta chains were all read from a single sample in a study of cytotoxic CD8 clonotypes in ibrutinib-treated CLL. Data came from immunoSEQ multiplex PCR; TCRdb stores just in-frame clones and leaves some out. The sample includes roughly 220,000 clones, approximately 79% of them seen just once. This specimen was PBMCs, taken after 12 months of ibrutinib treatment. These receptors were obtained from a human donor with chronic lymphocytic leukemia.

The CDR3 coding sequence is TGTGCCACCAGCAGAACCCTTGCGCTAGGGGGCGGTTTCCAGCCCCAGCATTTT. The encoded protein is CATSRTLALGGGFQPQHF. This sequence joins TRBV15 and TRBJ1-5, with TRBD1 matching 7 bases. V lost 2 bases, J lost 7 bases, and 17 bases stayed unmatched. The CDR3 spans 18 residues. CDR1 and CDR2 (germline): LNHNV, YYDKDF (reference sequence).

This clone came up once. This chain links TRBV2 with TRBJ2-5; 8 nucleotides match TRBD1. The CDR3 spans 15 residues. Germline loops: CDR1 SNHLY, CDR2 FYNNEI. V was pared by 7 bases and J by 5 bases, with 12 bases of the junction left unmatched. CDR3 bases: TGTGCCAGCAATGGGGCGGGACAGGCGGGGGAGACCCAGTACTTC. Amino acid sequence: CASNGAGQAGETQYF.

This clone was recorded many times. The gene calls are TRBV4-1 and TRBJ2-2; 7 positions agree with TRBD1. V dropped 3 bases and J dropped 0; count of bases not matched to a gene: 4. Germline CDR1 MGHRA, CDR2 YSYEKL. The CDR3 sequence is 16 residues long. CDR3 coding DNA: TGCGCCAGCAGCCAGGCGACAGGGCCGAACACCGGGGAGCTGTTTTTT. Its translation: CASSQATGPNTGELFF.

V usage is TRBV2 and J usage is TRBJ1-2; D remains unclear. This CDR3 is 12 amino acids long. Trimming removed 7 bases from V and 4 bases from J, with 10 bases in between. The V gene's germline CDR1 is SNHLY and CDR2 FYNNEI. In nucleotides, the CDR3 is TGTGCCAGCACGGTTAGAGGCTATGGCTACACCTTC. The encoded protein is CASTVRGYGYTF.

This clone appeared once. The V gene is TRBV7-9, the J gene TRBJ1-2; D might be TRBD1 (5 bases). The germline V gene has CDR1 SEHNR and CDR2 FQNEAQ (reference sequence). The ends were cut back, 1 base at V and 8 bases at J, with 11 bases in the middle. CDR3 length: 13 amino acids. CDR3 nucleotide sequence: TGTGCCAGCAGCTTAGTAGGGGCGCCGGGCTACACCTTC. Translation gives CASSLVGAPGYTF.

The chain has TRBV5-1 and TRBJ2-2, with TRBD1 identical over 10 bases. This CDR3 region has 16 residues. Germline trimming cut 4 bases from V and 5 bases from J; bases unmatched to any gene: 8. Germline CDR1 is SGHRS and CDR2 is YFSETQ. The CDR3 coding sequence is TGCGCCAGCAGCACCCCCGGGACAGGGGTAACCGGGGAGCTGTTTTTT. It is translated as CASSTPGTGVTGELFF.

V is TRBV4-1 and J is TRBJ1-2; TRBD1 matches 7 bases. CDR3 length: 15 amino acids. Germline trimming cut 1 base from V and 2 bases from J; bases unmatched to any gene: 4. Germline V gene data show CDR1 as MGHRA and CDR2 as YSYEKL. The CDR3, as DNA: TGCGCCAGCAGCCAAGGCCAGACAGGGAACTATGGCTACACCTTC. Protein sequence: CASSQGQTGNYGYTF.

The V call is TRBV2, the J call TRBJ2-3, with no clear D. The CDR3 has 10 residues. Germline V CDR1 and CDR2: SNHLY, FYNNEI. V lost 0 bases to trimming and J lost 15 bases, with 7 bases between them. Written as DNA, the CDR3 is TGTGCCAGCAGTGAAGCGCGGATTTATTTT. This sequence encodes CASSEARIYF. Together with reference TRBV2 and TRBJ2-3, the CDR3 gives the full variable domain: EPEVTQTPSHQVTQMGQEVILRCVPISNHLYFYWYRQILGQKVEFLVSFYNNEISEKSEIFDDQFSVERPDGSNFTLKIRSTKLEDSAMYFCASSEARIYFGPGTRLTVL.

This CDR3 reads CASSPGTGYEQYF. As DNA, the CDR3 is TGTGCCAGCAGCCCCGGGACAGGATACGAGCAGTACTTC. The V gene is TRBV28, the J gene TRBJ2-7, with TRBD1 matching over 8 bases. The germline CDR1 and CDR2 sequences are MDHEN and SYDVKM. The CDR3 length is 13 residues. Trimming cost V 6 bases and J 4 bases; bases outside gene matches: 5.

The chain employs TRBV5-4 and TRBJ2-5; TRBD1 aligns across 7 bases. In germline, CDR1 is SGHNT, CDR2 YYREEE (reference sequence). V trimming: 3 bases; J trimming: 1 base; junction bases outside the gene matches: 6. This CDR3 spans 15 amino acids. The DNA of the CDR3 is TGTGCCAGCAGCTCGAAAACAGGGGCCCAAGAGACCCAGTACTTC. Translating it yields CASSSKTGAQETQYF.